Following are 18 T cell receptor beta chains from one sample sequenced in a study of CD8 T cells in Susac syndrome (dated by TCRdb to between 2018 and 2021). The library was built by means of the immunoSEQ multiplex PCR assay. RNA was extracted using the RNeasy kit, and about 0.45 to 1 ug of the RNA was reverse transcribed with random hexamers. TCRdb reran the public reads through fastp at Q25 and MiXCR, keeping productive beta chains. When rows share a CDR3 protein, they turn into one entry using the most common DNA and genes. For this sample the table gives 250,000 to 300,000 distinct CDR3 sequences, of which around nine tenths were detected only once. The top ten hold more than 0.15% of the sample. The sequenced sample was CD8+ T cells from PBMCs. All receptors derive from a human donor with multiple sclerosis.

This clonotype was detected a few times. This rearrangement joins TRBV27 to TRBJ2-7; maybe TRBD1 (6 bases). Germline CDR1 reads MNHEY; CDR2 reads SMNVEV (reference sequence). This CDR3 region has 13 residues. With 5 bases removed from V and 2 bases from J, the gap between germline ends came to 10 bases. In DNA, the CDR3 is TGTGCCAGCAGTACAGGGTCCACCTACGAGCAGTACTTC. It yields the protein CASSTGSTYEQYF.

V and J are TRBV19 and TRBJ2-1; D is tentatively TRBD1 or TRBD2 (6 bases each). Per germline, CDR1 LNHDA and CDR2 SQIVND (reference sequence). V lost 8 bases and J 9 bases, leaving 14 bases between the germline ends. The CDR3 is 12 amino acids. This CDR3 is CASERGDGEQFF. CDR3 DNA: TGTGCCAGTGAAAGGGGGGATGGTGAGCAGTTCTTC.

The rearrangement uses TRBV29-1 and TRBJ2-2, with TRBD1 matching over 7 bases. The CDR3 has 16 amino acids. The V and J ends lost 0 bases and 0 bases, in that order; junction bases with no gene match: 4. Looked up from germline, CDR1 is SQVTM and CDR2 is ANQGSEA. CDR3 DNA: TGCAGCGTTGAAGATCTCGGGACAGCGAACACCGGGGAGCTGTTTTTT. It encodes CSVEDLGTANTGELFF.

This chain links TRBV20-1 with TRBJ2-1; perhaps TRBD2 as D (6 bases). V gave up 1 base and J gave up 4 bases, with 11 bases separating them. The CDR3 spans 14 residues. Germline lookup yields CDR1 DFQATT and CDR2 SNEGSKA (reference sequence). The CDR3 bases are TGCAGTGCTAGAGTTAGCGGCGTATACAATGAGCAGTTCTTC. It yields the protein CSARVSGVYNEQFF.

The rearrangement joins TRBV6-2 or TRBV6-3 to TRBJ2-5, with 11 bases aligning to TRBD2. Germline-derived CDR1 and CDR2 are MNHEY and SVGEGT. With 2 bases clipped from V and 4 bases from J, the junction kept 6 bases outside the gene matches. The CDR3 is 16 residues long. The CDR3 loop reads CASSYPRLAGIETQYF. The CDR3 DNA sequence: TGTGCCAGCAGTTACCCGAGACTAGCGGGGATAGAGACCCAGTACTTC.

The chain combines TRBV7-6 with TRBJ2-7, with TRBD1 matching over 11 bases. Losses at the gene ends were 1 base for V and 4 bases for J; bases not matched to a gene: 12. The CDR3 contains 18 residues. Germline CDR1 is SGHVS and CDR2 is FNYEAQ. CDR3 loop: CASSLESFLGTGGYEQYF. The CDR3 DNA reads as TGTGCCAGCAGCTTAGAAAGCTTTCTGGGGACAGGGGGATACGAGCAGTACTTC.

V gene TRBV10-3 combines with J gene TRBJ2-3; D may match TRBD1 or TRBD2 (5 bases each). V was trimmed by 6 bases and J by 2 bases, leaving 18 bases between them. Germline CDR1 and CDR2: ENHRY and SYGVKD. The CDR3 has 16 amino acids. This CDR3 reads CAISDRDRTNTDTQYF. CDR3 DNA: TGTGCCATCAGCGATCGGGACCGAACAAACACAGATACGCAGTATTTT.

The chain carries TRBV20-1 and TRBJ1-1, with a tentative D call TRBD1 (5 bases). Trimming removed 0 bases from V and 0 bases from J, with 20 bases in between. Germline CDR1 is DFQATT and CDR2 is SNEGSKA (reference sequence). The CDR3 is 18 amino acids. CDR3 coding DNA: TGCAGTGCTAGAGATACGTTAACCCACAGCAGGGTGAACACTGAAGCTTTCTTT. Translating gives CSARDTLTHSRVNTEAFF.

The chain joins TRBV29-1 to TRBJ2-7; TRBD1 agrees at 8 bases. Germline CDR1 and CDR2: SQVTM and ANQGSEA. The CDR3 is 12 amino acids. With V trimmed by 5 bases and J by 7 bases, 7 bases remained unmatched. The CDR3 nucleotides are TGCAGCGTTCAGGGGGCCAACAGGGAGCAGTACTTC. This sequence encodes CSVQGANREQYF.

The CDR3 nucleotides are TGTGCCAGCAGCACCGCACAGGGGCGGGGACCCTACGAGCAGTACTTC. Encoded protein: CASSTAQGRGPYEQYF. The chain links TRBV12-3 or TRBV12-4 to TRBJ2-7; D possibly corresponds to TRBD1 (7 bases). There are 16 residues in the CDR3. The V end lost 6 bases, the J end lost 2 bases, and 20 bases lay between the germline ends.

This rearrangement joins TRBV12-3 or TRBV12-4 to TRBJ2-3, with TRBD1 as a possible D gene (6 bases). V lost 5 bases and J lost 1, with 10 bases in between. The CDR3 length is 14 residues. In nucleotides, the CDR3 is TGTGCCAGCAGTCCTACAGGGCGCACAGATACGCAGTATTTT. It translates to CASSPTGRTDTQYF.

The chain employs TRBV4-1 and TRBJ1-2, with D uncertain. Germline CDR1 is MGHRA and CDR2 is YSYEKL. This CDR3 is 13 amino acids long. Trimming took 2 bases from V and 4 from J, leaving 8 bases between them. The CDR3 region has the DNA TGCGCCAGCAGCCAACTACCGGTCTATGGCTACACCTTC. Translating it yields CASSQLPVYGYTF.

The rearrangement joins TRBV6-5 to TRBJ1-1; D unclear. CDR3 size: 14 residues. Germline V gene lookup returns CDR1 MNHEY and CDR2 SVGAGI. Trimming removed 2 bases at V and 4 bases at J, with 11 bases between. DNA of the CDR3: TGTGCCAGCAGTTACCGGGGTTGGGCCACTGAAGCTTTCTTT. Translating gives CASSYRGWATEAFF.

V is TRBV29-1 and J is TRBJ1-5, with a possible D match to TRBD1 (6 bases). The CDR3 is made up of 16 amino acids. CDR1 and CDR2 (germline): SQVTM, ANQGSEA. The CDR3 loop is CSNAGGSSHVDQPQHF. Written as DNA, the CDR3 is TGCAGTAACGCCGGGGGCAGTTCCCACGTAGATCAGCCCCAGCATTTT.

CDR3 nucleotide sequence: TGTGCCACCAACCGGACACGCCCGAGCTACGAGCAGTACTTC. Its protein is CATNRTRPSYEQYF. The chain recombines TRBV24-1 with TRBJ2-7; a weak D match, TRBD1 (5 bases). V gave up 8 bases and J gave up 3 bases, with 16 bases separating them. The CDR3 covers 14 residues. Germline V gene data show CDR1 as KGHDR and CDR2 as SFDVKD.

This sequence joins TRBV12-3 or TRBV12-4 and TRBJ2-2; D is unclear. This CDR3 contains 12 residues. V lost 4 bases and J lost 2, with 2 bases in between. Here the CDR3 reads CASSYNTGELFF. CDR3 coding DNA: TGTGCCAGCAGTTACAACACCGGGGAGCTGTTTTTT.

This chain joins TRBV7-9 and TRBJ2-2, with TRBD2 matching 9 bases. Germline CDR1 and CDR2: SEHNR and FQNEAQ (reference sequence). With 3 bases clipped from V and 1 base from J, the junction kept 6 bases outside the gene matches. The CDR3 consists of 17 residues. In nucleotides, the CDR3 is TGTGCCAGCAGCTTGATTAGCGGGGGAGAGAACACCGGGGAGCTGTTTTTT. Translated: CASSLISGGENTGELFF.

This chain links TRBV29-1 with TRBJ2-7; 10 bases are a match to TRBD2. The trim removed 6 bases at V and 7 bases at J, leaving 9 bases unmatched. This CDR3 is built from 13 residues. In germline, CDR1 is SQVTM, CDR2 ANQGSEA. In nucleotides, the CDR3 is TGCAGCGTGGTTAGCGGGAGGTCGGGGGAGCAGTACTTC. This codes for CSVVSGRSGEQYF.